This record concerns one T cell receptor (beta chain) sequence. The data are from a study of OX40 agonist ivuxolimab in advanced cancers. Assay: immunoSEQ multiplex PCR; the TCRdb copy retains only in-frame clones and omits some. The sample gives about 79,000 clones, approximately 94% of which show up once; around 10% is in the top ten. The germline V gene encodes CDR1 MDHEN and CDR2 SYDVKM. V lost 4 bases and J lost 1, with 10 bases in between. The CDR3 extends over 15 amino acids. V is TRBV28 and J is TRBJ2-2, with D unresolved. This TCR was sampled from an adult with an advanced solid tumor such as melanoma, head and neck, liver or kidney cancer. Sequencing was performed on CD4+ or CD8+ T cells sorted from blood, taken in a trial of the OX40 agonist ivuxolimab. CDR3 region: CASSSPVVNTGELFF. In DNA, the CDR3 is TGTGCCAGCAGTTCCCCAGTAGTGAACACCGGGGAGCTGTTTTTT.